A single sample gave rise to the 28 T cell receptor beta chains below, sequenced in a study of T cell responses to AZD1222 COVID-19 vaccine. TCRdb keeps only in-frame clones here, not all; method: immunoSEQ multiplex PCR. The sample records about 160,000 clones, 88% being singletons. Sequencing was performed on peripheral blood, taken 28 days after the second AZD1222 dose. Source of these receptors: an adult who received the AZD1222 COVID-19 vaccine.

The chain carries TRBV12-3 or TRBV12-4 and TRBJ1-2, with D possibly being TRBD1 (5 bases). The CDR3 loop spans 13 amino acids. The V gene lost 5 bases and the J gene lost 8 bases, with 15 bases spanning the gap. CDR3 nucleotide sequence: TGTGCCAGCAGTGCTCCGGGGCTAGGGGGCTACACCTTC. The encoded protein is CASSAPGLGGYTF.

The gene calls are TRBV5-1 and TRBJ1-1; TRBD1 matches 9 bases. V was pared by 4 bases and J by 11 bases, with 9 bases of the junction left unmatched. There are 13 residues in the CDR3. Germline V gene data show CDR1 as SGHRS and CDR2 as YFSETQ. CDR3 bases: TGCGCCAGCAGCGAAAAACAGGGGGCTCGGGCTTTCTTT. This translates into CASSEKQGARAFF.

The CDR3 bases are TGTGCCAGCAGCTTGGGACAGGGGGCTTCGAACACTGAAGCTTTCTTT. This sequence encodes CASSLGQGASNTEAFF. The chain carries TRBV5-6 and TRBJ1-1, with 10 bases fitting TRBD1. This CDR3 comprises 16 residues. V lost 0 bases, J lost 1 base, and 3 bases stayed unmatched. The V gene's germline CDR1 is SGHDT and CDR2 YYEEEE.

V usage is TRBV27 and J usage is TRBJ1-2; D is ambiguous. CDR1 and CDR2 from the germline V gene are MNHEY and SMNVEV (reference sequence). The CDR3 loop spans 11 amino acids. V was trimmed by 3 bases and J by 6 bases, leaving 5 bases between them. The CDR3 spells CASSFQDGYTF. CDR3 nucleotide sequence: TGTGCCAGCAGTTTCCAGGATGGCTACACCTTC.

This chain uses TRBV14 with TRBJ2-1, with D maybe TRBD2 (5 bases). V lost 1 base and J 0 bases, leaving 16 bases between the germline ends. Germline values: CDR1 SGHDN, CDR2 FVKESK. The CDR3 covers 18 residues. The CDR3 bases are TGTGCCAGCAGCCAAGTGAGGTTAGCGACGAGCTCCTACAATGAGCAGTTCTTC. This translates into CASSQVRLATSSYNEQFF.

The chain combines TRBV7-2 with TRBJ1-5; D is unclear. The ends were cut back, 5 bases at V and 4 bases at J, with 9 bases in the middle. The CDR3 is made up of 13 amino acids. The V gene's germline CDR1 is SGHTA and CDR2 FQGNSA. The CDR3 coding sequence is TGTGCCAGCAGCAACGACCGAAATCAGCCCCAGCATTTT. Encoded protein: CASSNDRNQPQHF.

This clone was recorded only once. CDR3 loop: CASSFFAGQGNNSPLHF. The CDR3 DNA reads as TGTGCCAGCAGTTTTTTTGCGGGACAGGGAAATAATTCACCCCTCCACTTT. V usage is TRBV27 and J usage is TRBJ1-6; 9 bases are shared with TRBD1. Germline V gene sequence: CDR1 MNHEY, CDR2 SMNVEV (reference sequence). V lost 3 bases and J lost 5; bases outside the gene matches: 8. The CDR3 consists of 17 residues.

J is TRBJ2-3 and V is TRBV5-1; 7 positions match TRBD2. Looked up from germline, CDR1 is SGHRS and CDR2 is YFSETQ. The CDR3 is 15 amino acids. V trimming: 2 bases; J trimming: 2 bases; junction bases outside the gene matches: 5. The CDR3: CASSFHGGDTDTQYF. CDR3 in DNA: TGCGCCAGCAGCTTTCATGGGGGGGACACAGATACGCAGTATTTT.

Concerning this clone: One end of the junction does not line up with germline, which may come from a read error. The rearrangement links TRBV4-3 to TRBJ2-2; 9 nucleotides match TRBD1. There are 16 residues in the CDR3. Germline loops: CDR1 LGHNA, CDR2 YSLEER. CDR3 sequence: CARSQQGTGLGGELFF. DNA of the CDR3: TGCGCCCGCAGCCAACAGGGGACAGGGTTGGGCGGGGAGCTGTTTTTT.

The chain joins TRBV28 to TRBJ2-1; D might be TRBD1 or TRBD2, each matching 5 bases. The CDR3 loop spans 18 amino acids. The V gene lost 7 bases and the J gene lost 4 bases, with 26 bases spanning the gap. Germline values: CDR1 MDHEN, CDR2 SYDVKM. The CDR3 DNA is TGTGCCAGCATACCCTCCGGGGCGCCCAGTCCTTTTTACAATGAGCAGTTCTTC. Translating gives CASIPSGAPSPFYNEQFF.

CDR3 protein: CASSPATVSYEQYF. CDR3 nucleotide sequence: TGTGCCAGCTCACCGGCTACAGTATCCTACGAGCAGTACTTC. This chain connects TRBV18 to TRBJ2-7, with unresolved D. V shed 3 bases and J shed 1 base, with 10 bases lying between them. Per germline, CDR1 KGHSH and CDR2 LQKENI. This CDR3 spans 14 amino acids.

CDR3 sequence reads: CASSQDGSTKGYTF. In DNA form, the CDR3 reads TGTGCCAGCAGTCAGGACGGGAGCACAAAAGGCTACACCTTC. The V and J genes are TRBV6-1 and TRBJ1-2; no reliable D call. V gave up 5 bases and J gave up 8 bases, with 18 bases separating them. Germline-derived CDR1 and CDR2 are MNHNS and SASEGT. This CDR3 is 14 amino acids long.

The V and J genes are TRBV10-1 and TRBJ1-2, with D possibly TRBD1 on 5 matching bases. This CDR3 comprises 16 residues. Per the germline V gene, CDR1 is WNHNN and CDR2 is SYGVQD (reference sequence). Trimming removed 2 bases from V and 2 bases from J, with 15 bases in between. The CDR3: CASSERDPQENYGYTF. CDR3 in DNA: TGCGCCAGCAGTGAGAGGGACCCACAGGAGAACTATGGCTACACCTTC.

The V and J genes are TRBV30 and TRBJ2-6, with 7 bases matching TRBD1. The germline V gene encodes CDR1 GTSNPN and CDR2 SVGIG (reference sequence). The CDR3 loop spans 15 amino acids. Trimming took 0 bases from V and 2 from J; bases not matched to a gene: 1. In nucleotides, the CDR3 is TGTGCCTGGAGTGTAGGGGGCCCTGGGGCCAACGTCCTGACTTTC. Translating gives CAWSVGGPGANVLTF.

The V and J genes are TRBV6-1 and TRBJ2-1; 7 bases match TRBD1. V gave up 1 base and J gave up 0 bases; unmatched junction bases: 6. The length of the CDR3 is 17 residues. Per the germline V gene, CDR1 is MNHNS and CDR2 is SASEGT. As DNA, the CDR3 is TGTGCCAGCAGTGAAGTCTTGTCAGGGGGCTCCTACAATGAGCAGTTCTTC. It is translated as CASSEVLSGGSYNEQFF.

This clone is a singleton in its sample. The chain is built from TRBV4-2 and TRBJ2-5; 10 nucleotides agree with TRBD1. V was pared by 1 base and J by 4 bases, with 9 bases of the junction left unmatched. Per the germline V gene, CDR1 is LGHNA and CDR2 is YNFKEQ. The CDR3 covers 17 residues. In DNA, the CDR3 is TGTGCCAGCAGCCAAGCGGGGATGACAGGGGGCACAGAGACCCAGTACTTC. Translation gives CASSQAGMTGGTETQYF.

The V gene is TRBV4-1, the J gene TRBJ1-2; possibly TRBD1 for D (5 bases). The CDR3 contains 16 residues. Germline CDR1 and CDR2: MGHRA and YSYEKL. Trimming stripped 5 bases from V and 8 bases from J, with 24 bases between. The CDR3 protein is CASSSISRAGTLGYTF. The CDR3 DNA reads as TGCGCCAGCAGCAGTATTAGCAGGGCCGGTACGTTGGGCTACACCTTC.

The rearrangement links TRBV2 to TRBJ1-6; no clear D. The V gene's germline CDR1 is SNHLY and CDR2 FYNNEI. Trimming removed 2 bases at V and 5 bases at J, with 10 bases between. The CDR3 loop spans 15 amino acids. The CDR3 loop reads CASSEIGQDNSPLHF. CDR3 nucleotides: TGTGCCAGCAGTGAAATAGGGCAGGATAATTCACCCCTCCACTTT.

Only one count was recorded for this clone. Sequence at one end of the junction differs from germline and may be a read error. The J gene is TRBJ1-1, the V gene TRBV5-6; tentative D call: TRBD1 (5 bases). Germline CDR1 reads SGHDT; CDR2 reads YYEEEE. There are 12 residues in the CDR3. CDR3 coding DNA: TGTGCCAGCGGCTTGACTTCGGGGGAAGCTCTCTTT. Translating it yields CASGLTSGEALF. The variable domain in full, with the rest retrieved from reference TRBV5-6 and TRBJ1-1, is DAGVTQSPTHLIKTRGQQVTLRCSPKSGHDTVSWYQQALGQGPQFIFQYYEEEERQRGNFPDRFSGHQFPNYSSELNVNALLLGDSALYLCASGLTSGEALFGQGTRLTVV.

V is TRBV11-2 and J is TRBJ1-1, with D unresolved. V was clipped by 0 bases and J by 6 bases, with 11 bases between them. CDR1 is SGHAT, CDR2 FQNNGV, per germline. The CDR3 covers 14 residues. CDR3 nucleotides: TGTGCCAGCAGCTTAGAACGACCCTGGGCTGAAGCTTTCTTT. This sequence encodes CASSLERPWAEAFF.

Only one count was recorded for this clone. The rearrangement links TRBV6-5 to TRBJ1-2; TRBD1 aligns across 7 bases. The germline V gene encodes CDR1 MNHEY and CDR2 SVGAGI. The CDR3 is 14 residues long. V was clipped by 6 bases and J by 7 bases; unmatched bases: 11. DNA of the CDR3: TGTGCCAGCAGCAACCGGGACAGCGGGGGTGGCTACACCTTC. Translating gives CASSNRDSGGGYTF.

The chain combines TRBV5-6 with TRBJ2-4; either TRBD1 or TRBD2 may supply D (5 bases each). The V and J ends lost 7 bases and 2 bases respectively, with 13 bases between them. Germline assignment: CDR1 SGHDT and CDR2 YYEEEE. The CDR3 is 14 residues long. The CDR3 loop is CASSYQGPKNIQYF. The CDR3 coding sequence is TGTGCCAGCTCCTACCAGGGACCCAAAAACATTCAGTACTTC.

The CDR3, as DNA: TGTGCCTTTCACCGTAGCGGGGGGGCCTACGAGCAGTACTTC. Its protein is CAFHRSGGAYEQYF. V gene TRBV2 combines with J gene TRBJ2-7, with 11 bases identical to TRBD2. The CDR3 sequence is 14 residues long. Trimming at V came to 11 bases and at J to 2 bases, leaving 8 bases not matched to a gene. The germline V gene has CDR1 SNHLY and CDR2 FYNNEI.

This clone occurred a few times. The chain combines TRBV29-1 with TRBJ1-4, with a possible D match to TRBD1 (5 bases). Germline CDR1 SQVTM, CDR2 ANQGSEA. Trimming removed 6 bases from V and 8 bases from J, with 16 bases in between. CDR3 size: 13 residues. CDR3 loop: CSVLPWGMEKLFF. DNA of the CDR3: TGCAGCGTCCTTCCTTGGGGGATGGAAAAACTGTTTTTT.

The chain couples TRBV7-9 to TRBJ2-1, with D possibly being TRBD2 (5 bases). This CDR3 is 11 amino acids long. The ends were cut back, 5 bases at V and 12 bases at J, with 11 bases in the middle. CDR1 is SEHNR and CDR2 is FQNEAQ in the germline V gene (reference sequence). CDR3 coding DNA: TGTGCCAGCAGCCCCCGGGATTTGCAGTTCTTC. Its protein is CASSPRDLQFF.

J is TRBJ1-4 and V is TRBV12-3 or TRBV12-4; the D gene is possibly TRBD1 (6 bases). V lost 5 bases to trimming and J lost 7 bases, with 11 bases between them. The CDR3 has 13 amino acids. As DNA, the CDR3 is TGTGCCAGCAGTCGAACAGGGCTTGAAAAACTGTTTTTT. Translating gives CASSRTGLEKLFF.

The chain is built from TRBV18 and TRBJ1-1, with D maybe TRBD1 (6 bases). CDR3 length equals 14 residues. The V end lost 3 bases, the J end lost 1 base, and 9 bases lay between the germline ends. Germline CDR1 KGHSH, CDR2 LQKENI. The chain's CDR3 is CASSPDRKNTEAFF. CDR3 in DNA: TGTGCCAGCTCACCTGACAGGAAGAACACTGAAGCTTTCTTT.

A few counts support this clone. The chain recombines TRBV7-2 with TRBJ2-2, with 9 bases lining up with TRBD1. The CDR3 is 16 residues long. J lost 6 bases, V lost 2 bases, and 7 bases had no gene match. In germline, CDR1 is SGHTA, CDR2 FQGNSA. The CDR3 DNA reads as TGTGCCAGCAGCTTATTCGGACAGGGGACGTCCGGGGAGCTGTTTTTT. The encoded protein is CASSLFGQGTSGELFF.